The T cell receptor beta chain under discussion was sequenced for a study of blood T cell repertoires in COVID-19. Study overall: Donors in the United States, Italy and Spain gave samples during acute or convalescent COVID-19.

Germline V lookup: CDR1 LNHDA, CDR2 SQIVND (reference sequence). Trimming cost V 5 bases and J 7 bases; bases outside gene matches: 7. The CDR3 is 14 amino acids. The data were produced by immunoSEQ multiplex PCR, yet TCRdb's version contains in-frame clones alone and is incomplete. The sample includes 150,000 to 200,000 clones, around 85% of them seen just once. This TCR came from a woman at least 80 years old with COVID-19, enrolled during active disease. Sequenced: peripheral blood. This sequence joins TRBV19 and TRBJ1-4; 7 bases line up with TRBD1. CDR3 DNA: TGTGCCAGTAGTCCAAGGGACAGTCGTGAAAAACTGTTTTTT. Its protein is CASSPRDSREKLFF.